The T cell receptor (beta chain) described here comes from a study of neoadjuvant anti-PD-1 for oral cavity cancer. The CDR3 runs to 15 residues. CDR1 is MNHEY and CDR2 is SMNVEV in the germline V gene (reference sequence). Trimming stripped 4 bases from V and 6 bases from J, with 17 bases between. Most tumor samples had around 4.5 ug input DNA in two replicates. Generated by immunoSEQ multiplex PCR, the TCRdb table keeps only in-frame clones and is missing some. This table has thousands of clones, roughly three fifths appearing once. Patients had newly diagnosed, untreated stage II-IVA oral cavity squamous cell carcinoma.

The source material was tumor tissue, sampled before nivolumab (anti-PD-1) treatment. The chain uses TRBV27 and TRBJ2-3, with D tentatively TRBD1 (6 bases). The sequence came from a person aged 35-79 years with oral cavity squamous cell carcinoma. The CDR3 loop reads CASSSSGRGWDTQYF. CDR3 DNA: TGTGCCAGCAGTTCCTCGGGCAGGGGATGGGATACGCAGTATTTT.